Listed below are T cell receptor beta chains from one sample, sequenced in a study of T cell responses to AZD1222 COVID-19 vaccine. Sequenced by immunoSEQ multiplex PCR; TCRdb stores in-frame clones only, minus some. The table lists 150,000 to 160,000 clones, about nine tenths of them singletons. Sequenced material: peripheral blood, taken on day 0 of AZD1222 vaccination. The receptors were gathered from an adult in good health. Each CDR3 is given with its conserved first and last residue. D genes are given only for firm matches. Not every row has a clone size; where given, it reads once, few, many or a size class.

D gene	J gene	clone size	V gene	CDR3 protein	CDR3 DNA
TRBD2	TRBJ2-7	.	TRBV27	CASSGEGSYEQYF	TGTGCCAGCAGTGGGGAGGGAAGCTACGAGCAGTACTTC
TRBD1	TRBJ2-7	.	TRBV5-1	CASSVSPGQSYEQYF	TGCGCCAGCAGCGTCTCCCCGGGACAGTCCTACGAGCAGTACTTC
TRBD1	TRBJ1-1	.	TRBV5-1	CASSLDGTGSEAFF	TGCGCCAGCAGCTTAGACGGGACAGGCAGTGAAGCTTTCTTT
.	TRBJ2-7	.	TRBV10-2	CASSNYASYEQYF	TGCGCCAGCAGCAACTACGCCTCCTACGAGCAGTACTTC
.	TRBJ2-3	.	TRBV28	CASSLTGYTDTQYF	TGTGCCAGCAGTTTGACAGGTTACACAGATACGCAGTATTTT
.	TRBJ2-7	.	TRBV28	CASSLLPGWGMHEQYF	TGTGCCAGCAGTTTATTACCCGGATGGGGGATGCACGAGCAGTACTTC
.	TRBJ2-2	.	TRBV6-2/TRBV6-3	CASSYSTGPTGELFF	TGTGCCAGCAGTTACTCGACAGGCCCCACCGGGGAGCTGTTTTTT
.	TRBJ1-2	.	TRBV18	CASSPPAGGPNYGYTF	TGTGCCAGCTCACCACCGGCGGGGGGCCCAAACTATGGCTACACCTTC
.	TRBJ2-7	once	TRBV9	CASSVGASSVYLGHEQYF	TGTGCCAGCAGCGTAGGTGCCTCTAGCGTCTACCTAGGGCACGAGCAGTACTTC
TRBD1	TRBJ2-1	.	TRBV20-1	CSASSPGTGTNEQFF	TGCAGTGCTAGTTCACCCGGGACAGGGACGAATGAGCAGTTCTTC
.	TRBJ2-5	.	TRBV29-1	CSDYRGGETQYF	TGCAGCGATTACAGGGGAGGAGAGACCCAGTACTTC
TRBD1	TRBJ2-5	.	TRBV10-3	CAISRQGGLQETQYF	TGTGCCATCAGTAGACAGGGGGGACTACAAGAGACCCAGTACTTC
.	TRBJ2-7	.	TRBV5-1	CASTRTTGAYEQYF	TGCGCCAGCACCAGGACTACAGGGGCCTACGAGCAGTACTTC
.	TRBJ2-7	.	TRBV28	CASSTGTGSYEQYF	TGTGCCAGCAGTACCGGGACCGGCTCCTACGAGCAGTACTTC
.	TRBJ1-2	.	TRBV7-2	CASSLGSLYGYTF	TGTGCCAGCAGCTTAGGCAGTCTATATGGCTACACCTTC
.	TRBJ1-2	.	TRBV29-1	CSVGFEAMRGYTF	TGCAGCGTTGGATTCGAAGCGATGAGGGGCTACACCTTC
.	TRBJ2-1	.	TRBV18	CASSPSQENEQFF	TGTGCCAGCTCACCGAGTCAAGAGAATGAGCAGTTCTTC
TRBD1	TRBJ1-2	.	TRBV6-6	CASSRTGGDYGYTF	TGTGCCAGCAGCCGTACAGGGGGCGACTATGGCTACACCTTC
.	TRBJ2-2	.	TRBV7-9	CASSLGFETGGELFF	TGTGCCAGCAGCTTAGGTTTTGAAACAGGCGGGGAGCTGTTTTTT
TRBD1	TRBJ1-2	once	TRBV19	CASSPRQGNYGYTF	TGTGCCAGTAGTCCCAGACAGGGAAACTATGGCTACACCTTC
.	TRBJ1-5	.	TRBV6-2/TRBV6-3	CASSYVGEEQHF	TGTGCCAGCAGTTACGTGGGGGAGGAACAGCATTTT
.	TRBJ2-2	.	TRBV7-2	CASSLGVQGGELFF	TGTGCCAGCAGCTTAGGGGTGCAAGGCGGGGAGCTGTTTTTT
.	TRBJ1-4	few	TRBV25-1	CASSESATNEKLFF	TGTGCCAGCAGTGAATCGGCAACTAATGAAAAACTGTTTTTT
.	TRBJ2-1	.	TRBV13	CASSFCEQFF	TGTGCCAGCAGCTTTTGTGAGCAGTTCTTC
.	TRBJ2-7	.	TRBV7-9	CASSPGFEQYF	TGTGCCAGCAGCCCCGGATTCGAGCAGTACTTC
.	TRBJ1-4	.	TRBV5-1	CASGEATNEKLFF	TGCGCCAGCGGGGAGGCAACTAATGAAAAACTGTTTTTT
TRBD2	TRBJ2-5	once	TRBV5-6	CASSSTALAGRQETQYF	TGTGCCAGCAGCTCTACCGCACTAGCGGGGCGGCAAGAGACCCAGTACTTC
.	TRBJ2-5	.	TRBV9	CASSVDLVGQETQYF	TGTGCCAGCAGCGTAGATCTGGTGGGACAAGAGACCCAGTACTTC
.	TRBJ2-7	.	TRBV11-2	CASSHLAGAAVSYEQYF	TGTGCCAGCAGCCACCTCGCCGGGGCCGCCGTCTCCTACGAGCAGTACTTC
.	TRBJ1-1	.	TRBV7-9	CASSPDREAFF	TGTGCCAGCTCTCCGGACAGAGAAGCTTTCTTT
.	TRBJ2-4	.	TRBV9	CASSVEGRGIQYF	TGTGCCAGCAGCGTAGAAGGCCGGGGAATTCAGTACTTC
TRBD1	TRBJ1-6	.	TRBV28	CASSWGTDDNSPLHF	TGTGCCAGCAGTTGGGGGACAGATGATAATTCACCCCTCCACTTT
.	TRBJ1-1	.	TRBV6-5	CASRTGQLNTEAFF	TGTGCCAGCAGGACAGGACAGTTGAACACTGAAGCTTTCTTT
.	TRBJ1-5	.	TRBV29-1	CSVAQSNQPQHF	TGCAGCGTTGCGCAGAGCAATCAGCCCCAGCATTTT
.	TRBJ1-5	.	TRBV2	CASSEARGTKSNQPQHF	TGTGCCAGCAGTGAAGCGCGTGGCACGAAGAGCAATCAGCCCCAGCATTTT
.	TRBJ1-6	.	TRBV5-1	CASRRQDNSPLHF	TGCGCCAGCAGGAGACAGGACAATTCACCCCTCCACTTT
TRBD1	TRBJ2-5	once	TRBV4-2	CASSQDWTGIETQYF	TGTGCCAGCAGCCAAGATTGGACAGGGATAGAGACCCAGTACTTC
.	TRBJ1-5	.	TRBV18	CASRGQGNQPQHF	TGTGCCAGCCGGGGGCAGGGCAATCAGCCCCAGCATTTT
.	TRBJ1-1	once	TRBV3-1/TRBV3-2	CASSFNERNTEAFF	TGTGCCAGCAGTTTCAACGAGAGGAACACTGAAGCTTTCTTT
TRBD2	TRBJ2-1	.	TRBV4-2	CASSQQLAAYNEQFF	TGTGCCAGCAGCCAACAGCTAGCGGCCTACAATGAGCAGTTCTTC
.	TRBJ2-1	.	TRBV15	CATSGRNRVGEQFF	TGTGCCACCAGCGGACGAAACAGGGTTGGTGAGCAGTTCTTC
.	TRBJ2-7	.	TRBV4-3	CASSQATGTYEQYF	TGCGCCAGCAGCCAAGCTACAGGGACCTACGAGCAGTACTTC
.	TRBJ1-2	once	TRBV4-3	CASRKGRGEGGYTF	TGCGCCAGCAGAAAAGGGAGGGGCGAAGGCGGCTACACCTTC
.	TRBJ2-2	few	TRBV5-1	CASRRLLTGGNTGELFF	TGCGCCAGCCGCAGACTCCTGACAGGAGGGAACACCGGGGAGCTGTTTTTT
.	TRBJ1-2	.	TRBV10-3	CAISERRQDLNYGYTF	TGTGCCATCAGTGAACGGCGACAGGACCTTAACTATGGCTACACCTTC
.	TRBJ1-2	.	TRBV28	CASSLRQNYGYTF	TGTGCCAGCAGTTTACGACAGAACTATGGCTACACCTTC
.	TRBJ2-5	.	TRBV28	CASSLPQVRETQYF	TGTGCCAGCAGTTTACCCCAGGTTCGGGAGACCCAGTACTTC
.	TRBJ2-7	.	TRBV2	CASGIARGSYEQYF	TGTGCCAGCGGGATCGCCAGGGGCTCCTACGAGCAGTACTTC
.	TRBJ1-2	.	TRBV19	CAVEGFNYGYTF	TGTGCCGTGGAGGGATTTAACTATGGCTACACCTTC
TRBD1	TRBJ2-2	.	TRBV9	CASSGTGGTGELFF	TGTGCCAGCAGCGGGACAGGGGGGACCGGGGAGCTGTTTTTT